This TCR beta chain was captured in a study of T cell responses to AZD1222 COVID-19 vaccine. Germline V lookup: CDR1 LNHDA, CDR2 SQIVND (reference sequence). This CDR3 is 15 amino acids long. Trimming stripped 5 bases from V and 2 bases from J, with 13 bases between. Study-wide points: It was only a handful of AZD1222 recipients who were seropositive at baseline. Recipients of two AZD1222 doses showed rising Spike-specific TCR breadth and depth.

Method: immunoSEQ multiplex PCR; TCRdb's copy keeps in-frame clones and lacks some. In the table there are roughly 120,000 clones, about 94% of which are singletons. A note on this clone: Its antigen is still unknown.

The TCR originated in an adult who received the AZD1222 COVID-19 vaccine. The chain uses TRBV19 and TRBJ1-5, with a possible D match to TRBD1 (6 bases). The input for sequencing was peripheral blood, taken 28 days after the second AZD1222 dose. The CDR3 is CASSPRTAGNQPQHF. The CDR3 region has the DNA TGTGCCAGTAGTCCGCGGACAGCAGGCAATCAGCCCCAGCATTTT.